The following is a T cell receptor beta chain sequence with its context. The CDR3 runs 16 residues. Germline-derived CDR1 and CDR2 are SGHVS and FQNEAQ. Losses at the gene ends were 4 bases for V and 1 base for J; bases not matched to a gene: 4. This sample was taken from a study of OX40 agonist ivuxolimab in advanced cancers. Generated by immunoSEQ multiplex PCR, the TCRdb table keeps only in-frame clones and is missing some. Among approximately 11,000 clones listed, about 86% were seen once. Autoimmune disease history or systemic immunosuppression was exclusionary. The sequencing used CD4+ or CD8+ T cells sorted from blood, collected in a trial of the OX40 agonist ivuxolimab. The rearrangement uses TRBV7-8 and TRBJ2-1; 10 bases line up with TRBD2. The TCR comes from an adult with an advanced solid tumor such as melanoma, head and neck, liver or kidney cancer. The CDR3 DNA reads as TGTGCCAGCAGCTGGGGACTAGCGCTGTCCTACAATGAGCAGTTCTTC. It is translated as CASSWGLALSYNEQFF.